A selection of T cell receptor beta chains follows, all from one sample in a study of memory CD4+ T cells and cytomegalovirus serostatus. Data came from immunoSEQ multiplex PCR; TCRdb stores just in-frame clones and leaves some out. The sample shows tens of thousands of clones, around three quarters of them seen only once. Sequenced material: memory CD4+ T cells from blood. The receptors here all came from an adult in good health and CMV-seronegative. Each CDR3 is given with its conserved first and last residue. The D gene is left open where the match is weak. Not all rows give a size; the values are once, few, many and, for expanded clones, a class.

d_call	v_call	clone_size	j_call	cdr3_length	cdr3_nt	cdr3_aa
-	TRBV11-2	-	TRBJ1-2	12	TGTGCCAGCAGCCCCGACAGTTATGGCTACACCTTC	CASSPDSYGYTF
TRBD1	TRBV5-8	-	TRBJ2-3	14	TGTGCCAGCAGCTTACAGGGGGCGGCAGATACGCAGTATTTT	CASSLQGAADTQYF
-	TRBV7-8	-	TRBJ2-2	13	TGTGCCAGCAGAGCCGTAGCCCCCGGGGAGCTGTTTTTT	CASRAVAPGELFF
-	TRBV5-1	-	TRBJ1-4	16	TGCGCCAGCAGCTTCGGGACACTTGCAACTAATGAAAAACTGTTTTTT	CASSFGTLATNEKLFF
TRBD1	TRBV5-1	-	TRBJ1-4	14	TGCGCCAGCAGCCAAGGACAGGGCAATGAAAAACTGTTTTTT	CASSQGQGNEKLFF
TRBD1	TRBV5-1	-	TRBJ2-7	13	TGCGCCAGCAGCTTGGGACAGGGGACCGAGCAGTACTTC	CASSLGQGTEQYF
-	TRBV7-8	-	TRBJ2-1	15	TGTGCCAGCAGCTTTAGAACAAAGGGGCCCAATGAGCAGTTCTTC	CASSFRTKGPNEQFF
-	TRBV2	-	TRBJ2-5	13	TGTGCCAGCAGTGCCGACGGAGAAGAGACCCAGTACTTC	CASSADGEETQYF
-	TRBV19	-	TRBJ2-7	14	TGTGCCAGTAGTATAAGGGACGGATCCTACGAGCAGTACTTC	CASSIRDGSYEQYF
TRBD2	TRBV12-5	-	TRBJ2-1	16	TGTGCTAGTGGTTCGGTAGCGGGGTCGAGAATCAATGAGCAGTTCTTC	CASGSVAGSRINEQFF
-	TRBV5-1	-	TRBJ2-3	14	TGCGCCAGCAGCTCGCGACAGGGCACAGATACGCAGTATTTT	CASSSRQGTDTQYF
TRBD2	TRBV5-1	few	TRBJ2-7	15	TGCGCCAGCAGTTCACTAGCGGGTGCGGGCTACGAGCAGTACTTC	CASSSLAGAGYEQYF
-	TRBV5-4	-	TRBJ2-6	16	TGTGCCAGCAGCTTGGCCGTAACCTCTGGGGCCAACGTCCTGACTTTC	CASSLAVTSGANVLTF
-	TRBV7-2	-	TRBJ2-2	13	TGTGCCAGCAGCTTATTCGAGGGCGGGGAGCTGTTTTTT	CASSLFEGGELFF